Below, 11 T cell receptor beta chains from the same sample are listed, as sequenced in a study of shared T cell receptors in the human thymus. Here immunoSEQ multiplex PCR was the method, and the copy in TCRdb shows in-frame clones only, minus some. The data show almost 550,000 clones, 78% seen once. The same specimen was also included in a second study, on human thymus T cells.

The specimen was thymocytes. These receptors all stem from a boy younger than two with a congenital heart defect.

The CDR3 DNA sequence: TGTGCCAGCAGCCAAGATTTACTAGCGGAGCCCTCTTACGAGCAGTACTTC. Amino acid sequence: CASSQDLLAEPSYEQYF. The chain uses TRBV4-2 and TRBJ2-7, with TRBD2 matching over 8 bases. CDR1 is LGHNA and CDR2 is YNFKEQ in the germline V gene. The CDR3 sequence is 17 residues long. The V gene end was trimmed by 0 bases and the J gene end by 4 bases; junction bases not matched to a gene: 11.

This clone was recorded only once. The chain couples TRBV27 to TRBJ1-5, with 8 bases lining up with TRBD1. The length of the CDR3 is 15 residues. The germline V gene has CDR1 MNHEY and CDR2 SMNVEV (reference sequence). Trimming at V came to 5 bases and at J to 4 bases, leaving 7 bases not matched to a gene. The CDR3 spells CASSADRGSNQPQHF. Written as DNA, the CDR3 is TGTGCCAGCAGTGCCGACAGGGGCAGTAATCAGCCCCAGCATTTT.

This clone appeared a few times. The J gene is TRBJ1-1, the V gene TRBV5-6; 9 bases fit TRBD1. The CDR3 is 15 residues long. Germline V lookup: CDR1 SGHDT, CDR2 YYEEEE. The V and J ends lost 4 bases and 1 base, in that order; junction bases with no gene match: 5. For the CDR3, the DNA is TGTGCCAGCAGCCCCCGGGACAGGGAGAACACTGAAGCTTTCTTT. Translated: CASSPRDRENTEAFF.

The V call is TRBV6-4, the J call TRBJ2-3; 9 bases are shared with TRBD1. The J segment lost 0 bases and the V segment lost 6 bases, leaving 7 bases of the junction unmatched. This CDR3 has 16 amino acids. Germline V gene sequence: CDR1 MRHNA, CDR2 SNTAGT. CDR3 bases: TGTGCCAGCAGCAAGACCGGGACAGGGAGCACAGATACGCAGTATTTT. Its translation: CASSKTGTGSTDTQYF.

The chain couples TRBV6-5 to TRBJ2-7; 10 bases match TRBD1. The CDR3 is 15 amino acids. Germline assignment: CDR1 MNHEY and CDR2 SVGAGI. With V trimmed by 7 bases and J by 6 bases, 12 bases remained unmatched. In DNA form, the CDR3 reads TGTGCCAGCACTTGGATGGGGACAGGGGTCTCCGAGCAGTACTTC. Protein product: CASTWMGTGVSEQYF.

The chain carries TRBV12-5 and TRBJ2-7; no clear D gene. V lost 7 bases and J lost 0, with 7 bases in between. The CDR3 totals 12 residues. Germline CDR1 is LGHNT and CDR2 is FRNRAP. Here the CDR3 DNA reads TGTGCTAGTGTGTCAGTCTCCTACGAGCAGTACTTC. It specifies CASVSVSYEQYF.

Regarding this clone: Other DNA sequences in the same sample also yield this CDR3. This chain uses TRBV5-1 with TRBJ2-5, with a weak D call TRBD2 (6 bases). The CDR3 has 13 amino acids. Trimming took 0 bases from V and 4 from J, leaving 7 bases between them. The V gene's germline CDR1 is SGHRS and CDR2 YFSETQ. The CDR3 reads CASSLVGGETQYF. DNA of the CDR3: TGCGCCAGCAGCTTGGTGGGGGGAGAGACCCAGTACTTC.

The V gene is TRBV2, the J gene TRBJ2-4; possible D gene TRBD2, 5 bases. This CDR3 spans 16 amino acids. The germline V gene encodes CDR1 SNHLY and CDR2 FYNNEI. V lost 2 bases and J 0 bases, leaving 11 bases between the germline ends. CDR3 bases: TGTGCCAGCAGTGAACGTGAGGGAGCAGCCAAAAACATTCAGTACTTC. It specifies CASSEREGAAKNIQYF.

This clone was detected a few times. The chain joins TRBV5-4 to TRBJ2-1; a possible D gene is TRBD2 (5 bases). The CDR3 extends over 19 amino acids. Per the germline V gene, CDR1 is SGHNT and CDR2 is YYREEE (reference sequence). The V end lost 0 bases, the J end lost 0 bases, and 19 bases lay between the germline ends. In DNA form, the CDR3 reads TGTGCCAGCAGCTTGGCCAAACGGGTCGGGGAGAGCTCCTACAATGAGCAGTTCTTC. Protein sequence: CASSLAKRVGESSYNEQFF.

This clone was seen more than once but under ten times. This chain joins TRBV7-9 and TRBJ1-1, with no clear D. Trimming removed 5 bases from V and 1 base from J, with 11 bases in between. CDR1 and CDR2 from the germline V gene are SEHNR and FQNEAQ (reference sequence). This CDR3 has 14 residues. CDR3 coding DNA: TGTGCCAGCAGCCTAAGGCCGGGGAACACTGAAGCTTTCTTT. It translates to CASSLRPGNTEAFF.

The chain couples TRBV28 to TRBJ1-2, with 7 positions matching TRBD1. J was trimmed by 1 base and V by 4 bases; bases with no gene match: 9. CDR3 length: 16 residues. Germline V gene lookup returns CDR1 MDHEN and CDR2 SYDVKM. The CDR3 DNA follows: TGTGCCAGCAGTTCCCCTGACAGGGCTCTTAACTATGGCTACACCTTC. It is translated as CASSSPDRALNYGYTF.